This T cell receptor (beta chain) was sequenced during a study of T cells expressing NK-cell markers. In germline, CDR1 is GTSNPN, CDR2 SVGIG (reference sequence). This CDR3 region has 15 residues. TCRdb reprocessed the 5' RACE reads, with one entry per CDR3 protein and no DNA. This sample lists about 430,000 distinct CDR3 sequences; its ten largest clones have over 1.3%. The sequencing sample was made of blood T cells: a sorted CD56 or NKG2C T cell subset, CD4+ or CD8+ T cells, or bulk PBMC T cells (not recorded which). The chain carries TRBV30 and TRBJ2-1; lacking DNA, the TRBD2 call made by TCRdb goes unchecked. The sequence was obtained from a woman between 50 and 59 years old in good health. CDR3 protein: CAWSVIAGVSGEQFF.